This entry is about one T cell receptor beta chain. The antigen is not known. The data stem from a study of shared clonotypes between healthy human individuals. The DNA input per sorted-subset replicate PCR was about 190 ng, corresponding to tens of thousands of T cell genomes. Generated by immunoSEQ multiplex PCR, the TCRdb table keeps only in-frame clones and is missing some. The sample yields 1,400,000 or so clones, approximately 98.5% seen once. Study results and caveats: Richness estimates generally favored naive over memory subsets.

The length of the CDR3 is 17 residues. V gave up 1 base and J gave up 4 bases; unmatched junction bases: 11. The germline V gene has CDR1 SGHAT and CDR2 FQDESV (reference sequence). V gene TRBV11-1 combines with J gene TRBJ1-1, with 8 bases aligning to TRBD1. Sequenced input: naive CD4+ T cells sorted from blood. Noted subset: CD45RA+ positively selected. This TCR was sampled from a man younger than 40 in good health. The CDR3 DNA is TGTGCCAGCAGCTTAGGACAGGGGAGAAGGACCCTCACTGAAGCTTTCTTT. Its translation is CASSLGQGRRTLTEAFF. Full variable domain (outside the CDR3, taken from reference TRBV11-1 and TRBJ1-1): EAEVAQSPRYKITEKSQAVAFWCDPISGHATLYWYRQILGQGPELLVQFQDESVVDDSQLPKDRFSAERLKGVDSTLKIQPAELGDSAMYLCASSLGQGRRTLTEAFFGQGTRLTVV.